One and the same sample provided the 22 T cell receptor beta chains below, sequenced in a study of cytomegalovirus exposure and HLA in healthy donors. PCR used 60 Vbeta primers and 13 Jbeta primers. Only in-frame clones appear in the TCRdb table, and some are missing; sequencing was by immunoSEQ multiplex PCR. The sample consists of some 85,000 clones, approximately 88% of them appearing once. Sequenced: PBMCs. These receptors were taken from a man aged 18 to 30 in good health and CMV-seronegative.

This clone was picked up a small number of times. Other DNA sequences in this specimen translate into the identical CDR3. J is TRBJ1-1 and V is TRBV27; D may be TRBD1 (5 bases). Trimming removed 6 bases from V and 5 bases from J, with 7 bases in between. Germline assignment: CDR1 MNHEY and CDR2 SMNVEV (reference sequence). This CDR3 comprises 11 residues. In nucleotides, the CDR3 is TGTGCCAGCAGACGGGGGACTGAAGCTTTCTTT. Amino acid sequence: CASRRGTEAFF.

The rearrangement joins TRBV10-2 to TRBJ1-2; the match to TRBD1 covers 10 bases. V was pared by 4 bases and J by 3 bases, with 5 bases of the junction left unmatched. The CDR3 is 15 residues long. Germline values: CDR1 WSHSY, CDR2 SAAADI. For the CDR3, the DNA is TGCGCCAGCAGTGGCCGGGACAGGGGAGACTATGGCTACACCTTC. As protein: CASSGRDRGDYGYTF.

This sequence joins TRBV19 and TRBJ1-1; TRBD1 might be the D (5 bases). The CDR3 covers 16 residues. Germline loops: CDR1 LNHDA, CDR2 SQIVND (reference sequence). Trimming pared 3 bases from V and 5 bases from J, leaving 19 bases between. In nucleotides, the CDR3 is TGTGCCAGTAGTATCCTCCAGGGCGGGGGAAGTACTGAAGCTTTCTTT. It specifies CASSILQGGGSTEAFF.

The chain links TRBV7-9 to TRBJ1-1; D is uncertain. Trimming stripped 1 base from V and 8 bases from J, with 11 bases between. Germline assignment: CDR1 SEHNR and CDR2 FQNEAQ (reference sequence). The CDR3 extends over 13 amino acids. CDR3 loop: CASSLGSYKEAFF. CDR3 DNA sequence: TGTGCCAGCAGCTTAGGTTCCTATAAGGAAGCTTTCTTT.

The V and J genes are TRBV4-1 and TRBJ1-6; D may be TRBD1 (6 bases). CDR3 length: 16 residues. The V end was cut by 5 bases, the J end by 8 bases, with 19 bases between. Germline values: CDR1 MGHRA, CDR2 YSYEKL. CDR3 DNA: TGCGCCAGCAGCGGAGGCCTGACAGGTGCTGATTCACCCCTCCACTTT. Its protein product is CASSGGLTGADSPLHF.

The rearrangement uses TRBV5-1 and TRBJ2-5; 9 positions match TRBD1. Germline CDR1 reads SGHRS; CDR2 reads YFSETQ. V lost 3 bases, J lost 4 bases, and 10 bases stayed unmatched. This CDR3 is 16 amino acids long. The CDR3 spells CASSSLTGGYGETQYF. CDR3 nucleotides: TGCGCCAGCAGCTCCCTGACAGGGGGATACGGAGAGACCCAGTACTTC.

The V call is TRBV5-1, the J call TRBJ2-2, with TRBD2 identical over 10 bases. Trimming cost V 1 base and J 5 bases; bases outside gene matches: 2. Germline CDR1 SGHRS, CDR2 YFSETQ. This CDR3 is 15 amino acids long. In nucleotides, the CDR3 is TGCGCCAGCAGCTTGACTAGCGGGATTACCGGGGAGCTGTTTTTT. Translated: CASSLTSGITGELFF. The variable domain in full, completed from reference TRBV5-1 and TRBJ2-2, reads KAGVTQTPRYLIKTRGQQVTLSCSPISGHRSVSWYQQTPGQGLQFLFEYFSETQRNKGNFPGRFSGRQFSNSRSEMNVSTLELGDSALYLCASSLTSGITGELFFGEGSRLTVL.

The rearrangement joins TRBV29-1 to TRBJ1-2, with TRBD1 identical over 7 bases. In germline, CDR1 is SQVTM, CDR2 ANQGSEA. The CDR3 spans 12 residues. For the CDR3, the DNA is TGCAGAGTGGACAGGATGAACTATGGCTACACCTTC. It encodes CRVDRMNYGYTF.

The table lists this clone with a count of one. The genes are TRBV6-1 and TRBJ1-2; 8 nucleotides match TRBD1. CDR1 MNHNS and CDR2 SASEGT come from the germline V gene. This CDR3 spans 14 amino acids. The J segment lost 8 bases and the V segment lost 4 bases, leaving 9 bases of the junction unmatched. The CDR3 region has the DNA TGTGCCAGCAGTGTGACAGGGGATTCAAAGGGCTACACCTTC. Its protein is CASSVTGDSKGYTF.

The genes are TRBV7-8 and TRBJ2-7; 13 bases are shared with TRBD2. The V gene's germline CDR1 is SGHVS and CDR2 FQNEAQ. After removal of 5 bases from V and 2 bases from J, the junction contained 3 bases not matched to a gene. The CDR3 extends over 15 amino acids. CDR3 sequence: CASSPGLAGAYEQYF. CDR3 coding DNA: TGTGCCAGCAGCCCAGGACTAGCGGGAGCCTACGAGCAGTACTTC.

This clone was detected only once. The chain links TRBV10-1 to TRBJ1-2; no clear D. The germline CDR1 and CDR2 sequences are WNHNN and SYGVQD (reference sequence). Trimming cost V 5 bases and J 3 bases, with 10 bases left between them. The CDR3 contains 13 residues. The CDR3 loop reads CASSPRPDYGYTF. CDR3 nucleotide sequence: TGCGCCAGCAGTCCGCGCCCGGACTATGGCTACACCTTC.

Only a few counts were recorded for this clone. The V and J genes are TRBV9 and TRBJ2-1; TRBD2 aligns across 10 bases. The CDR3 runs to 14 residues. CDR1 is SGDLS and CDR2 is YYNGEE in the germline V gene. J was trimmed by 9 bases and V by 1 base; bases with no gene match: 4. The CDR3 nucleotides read TGTGCCAGCAGCGTACTAGCGGGAGTTAGTGAGCAGTTCTTC. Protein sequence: CASSVLAGVSEQFF.

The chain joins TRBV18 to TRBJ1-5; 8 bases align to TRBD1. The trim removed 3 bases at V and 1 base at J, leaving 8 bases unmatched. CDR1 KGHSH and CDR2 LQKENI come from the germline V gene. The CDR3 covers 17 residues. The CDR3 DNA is TGTGCCAGCTCACCTGTATCAGGGGGCGGGAGCAATCAGCCCCAGCATTTT. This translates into CASSPVSGGGSNQPQHF. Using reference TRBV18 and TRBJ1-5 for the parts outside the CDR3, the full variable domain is NAGVMQNPRHLVRRRGQEARLRCSPMKGHSHVYWYRQLPEEGLKFMVYLQKENIIDESGMPKERFSAEFPKEGPSILRIQQVVRGDSAAYFCASSPVSGGGSNQPQHFGDGTRLSIL.

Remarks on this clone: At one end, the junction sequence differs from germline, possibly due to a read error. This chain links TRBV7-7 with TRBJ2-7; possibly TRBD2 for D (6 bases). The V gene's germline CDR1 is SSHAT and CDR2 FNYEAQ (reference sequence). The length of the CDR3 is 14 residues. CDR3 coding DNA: TGTGCTAGCAGCCCCCGGGACTTCCCGTACGAGCAGTACTTC. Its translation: CASSPRDFPYEQYF.

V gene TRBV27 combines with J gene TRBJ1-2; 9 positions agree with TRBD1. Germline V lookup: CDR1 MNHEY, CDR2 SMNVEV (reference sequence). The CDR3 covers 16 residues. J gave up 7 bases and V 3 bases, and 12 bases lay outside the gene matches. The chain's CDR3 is CASSLQETGGGFGYTF. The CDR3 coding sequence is TGTGCCAGCAGTTTGCAAGAGACAGGGGGTGGGTTTGGCTACACCTTC.

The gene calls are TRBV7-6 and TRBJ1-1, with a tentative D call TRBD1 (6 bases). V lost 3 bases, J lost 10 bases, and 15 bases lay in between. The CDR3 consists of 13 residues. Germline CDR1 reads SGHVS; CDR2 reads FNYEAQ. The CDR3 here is CASSLGGSRGAFF. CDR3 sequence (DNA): TGTGCCAGCAGCTTGGGCGGGTCCAGGGGAGCTTTCTTT.

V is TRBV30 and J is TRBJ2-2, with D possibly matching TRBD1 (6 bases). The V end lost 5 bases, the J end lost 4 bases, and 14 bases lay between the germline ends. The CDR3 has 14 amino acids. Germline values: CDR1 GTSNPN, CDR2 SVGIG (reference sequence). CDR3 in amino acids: CAWSRDKPTGELFF. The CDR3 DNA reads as TGTGCCTGGTCGAGGGACAAGCCCACCGGGGAGCTGTTTTTT.

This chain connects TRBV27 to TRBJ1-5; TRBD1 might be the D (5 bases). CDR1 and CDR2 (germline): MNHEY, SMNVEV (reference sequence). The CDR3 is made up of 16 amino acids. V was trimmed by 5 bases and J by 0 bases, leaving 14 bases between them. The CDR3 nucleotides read TGTGCCAGCAGTCCCTCGGGGGGGTATAGCAATCAGCCCCAGCATTTT. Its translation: CASSPSGGYSNQPQHF.

The CDR3 region is CASSGVGTGKSNEQYF. CDR3 bases: TGCGCCAGCAGTGGGGTCGGGACAGGGAAAAGTAACGAGCAGTACTTC. The chain combines TRBV10-1 with TRBJ2-7, with 9 bases matching TRBD1. This CDR3 region has 16 residues. V lost 4 bases and J lost 5; bases outside the gene matches: 12. CDR1 WNHNN and CDR2 SYGVQD come from the germline V gene (reference sequence).

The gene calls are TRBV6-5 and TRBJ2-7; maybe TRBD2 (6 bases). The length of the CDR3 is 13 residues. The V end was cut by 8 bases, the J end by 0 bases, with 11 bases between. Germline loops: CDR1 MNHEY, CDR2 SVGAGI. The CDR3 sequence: CASREMYSYEQYF. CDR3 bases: TGTGCCAGCCGGGAGATGTACTCCTACGAGCAGTACTTC.

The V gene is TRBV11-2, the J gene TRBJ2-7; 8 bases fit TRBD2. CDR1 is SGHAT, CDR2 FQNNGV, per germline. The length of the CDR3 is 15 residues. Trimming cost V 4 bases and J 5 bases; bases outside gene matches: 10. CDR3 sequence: CASSWTGGRMNEQYF. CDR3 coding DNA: TGTGCCAGCAGCTGGACCGGCGGGAGGATGAACGAGCAGTACTTC.

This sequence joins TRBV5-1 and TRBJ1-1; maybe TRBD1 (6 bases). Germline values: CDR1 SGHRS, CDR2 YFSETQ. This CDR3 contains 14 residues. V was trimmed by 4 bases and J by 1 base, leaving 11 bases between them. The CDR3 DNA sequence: TGCGCCAGCAGCCCCGGGACACCGAACACTGAAGCTTTCTTT. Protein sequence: CASSPGTPNTEAFF.